This T cell receptor beta chain appears in the sequencing data of a study of blood T cell repertoires in COVID-19. Libraries were prepared by immunoSEQ multiplex PCR; TCRdb keeps only in-frame clonotypes and omits some of them. The data contain 30,000 to 40,000 clones, 75% to 80% of them singletons. Trimming took 7 bases from V and 5 from J; bases not matched to a gene: 24. This CDR3 comprises 19 residues. Germline CDR1 SGHTA, CDR2 FQGNSA. V is TRBV7-2 and J is TRBJ2-7; 9 bases match TRBD1. Source material: peripheral blood. This sequence originates from a human donor in a cohort sampled during active COVID-19. The CDR3 region has the DNA TGTGCCAGCAAGCCTGGGTCTTGGGATCCCGGGACAGGGTCGGACGAGCAGTACTTC. The encoded protein is CASKPGSWDPGTGSDEQYF. The whole variable domain, filled in from reference TRBV7-2 and TRBJ2-7, reads GAGVSQSPSNKVTEKGKDVELRCDPISGHTALYWYRQSLGQGLEFLIYFQGNSAPDKSGLPSDRFSAERTGGSVSTLTIQRTQQEDSAVYLCASKPGSWDPGTGSDEQYFGPGTRLTVT.